The present T cell receptor (beta chain) was sequenced within a study of response to subunit inactivated influenza vaccine. Overall study findings and caveats: Authors suggested each seasonal flu vaccination may recruit only limited numbers of new T cells.

TCRdb reprocessed the RT-PCR reads with MiXCR, giving one entry per CDR3 protein. The sample holds 500,000 to 600,000 distinct CDR3 sequences; 14% are singletons and the top ten take roughly 11%. This clonotype came up a few times. Its specificity is not known. Trimming removed 2 bases from V and 2 bases from J; junction bases left unmatched: 6. This CDR3 comprises 16 residues. CDR1 and CDR2 from the germline V gene are SEHNR and FQNEAQ (reference sequence). The sample consisted of PBMCs from blood, taken about 12 days after vaccination. The TCR originated in a man aged 50 or older who received an inactivated influenza vaccine. The chain has TRBV7-9 and TRBJ2-5; TRBD1 matches at 9 bases. The CDR3 loop reads CASSLTLGTGQETQYF. Written as DNA, the CDR3 is TGTGCCAGCAGCTTAACGTTGGGGACAGGGCAAGAGACCCAGTACTTC.